These T cell receptor beta chains were read from a single sample in a study of blood T cell repertoires in COVID-19. Some clones are missing from TCRdb's copy, which holds only in-frame ones; the method was immunoSEQ multiplex PCR. The repertoire consists of approximately 300,000 clones, with roughly nine tenths occurring once and the leading ten covering around 18%. Sequencing was performed on PBMCs or T cells enriched from blood (not recorded which). The receptors stem from a woman aged 25 to 39 who had recovered from COVID-19. CDR3s include the opening cysteine and the closing phenylalanine or tryptophan. Each record gives: clone size, D gene, V gene, J gene, CDR3 protein, CDR3 DNA. A D gene is named only where the DNA matches it firmly. Size tells how often a clone was seen (once, few, many) or the class of an expanded clone, and some rows leave it out.

NA	NA	TRBV5-6	TRBJ1-6	CASSLPRVSYNSPLHF	TGTGCCAGCAGCTTACCCCGGGTCTCCTATAATTCACCCCTCCACTTT
NA	NA	TRBV12-2	TRBJ2-3	CAGRLGLAGLSTDTQYF	TGTGCAGGGCGGCTCGGACTAGCGGGACTTAGCACAGATACGCAGTATTTT
NA	TRBD2	TRBV3-1/TRBV3-2	TRBJ2-7	CASSQGTSGYEQYF	TGTGCCAGCAGCCAGGGGACTAGCGGTTACGAGCAGTACTTC
NA	NA	TRBV27	TRBJ2-6	CASTKGGARGANVLTF	TGTGCCAGCACCAAGGGGGGGGCGCGAGGGGCCAACGTCCTGACTTTC
NA	TRBD2	TRBV3-1/TRBV3-2	TRBJ2-7	CASSQVTSASTGYEQYF	TGTGCCAGCAGCCAAGTGACTAGCGCCTCGACGGGCTACGAGCAGTACTTC
NA	TRBD2	TRBV3-1/TRBV3-2	TRBJ2-7	CASSQPRTSGYEQYF	TGTGCCAGCAGCCAGCCCAGGACTAGCGGGTACGAGCAGTACTTC
NA	NA	TRBV11-2	TRBJ2-6	CASTPRGGSSGANVLTF	TGTGCCAGCACCCCAAGGGGCGGAAGCTCTGGGGCCAACGTCCTGACTTTC
NA	NA	TRBV11-2	TRBJ2-3	CASSIRSRRVADTQYF	TGTGCCAGCAGCATTAGATCGCGGCGTGTAGCAGATACGCAGTATTTT
NA	TRBD2	TRBV7-3	TRBJ2-1	CASSSGGLAGGSYNEQFF	TGTGCCAGCAGCTCTGGGGGACTAGCGGGCGGCTCCTACAATGAGCAGTTCTTC
NA	NA	TRBV2	TRBJ1-6	CASSTIGTTNSPLHF	TGTGCCAGCAGTACCATCGGGACAACGAATTCACCCCTCCACTTT
few	NA	TRBV5-6	TRBJ1-1	CASSLDRAKGAFF	TGTGCCAGCAGCTTGGACAGGGCAAAAGGGGCTTTCTTT
NA	TRBD1	TRBV5-8	TRBJ2-7	CASSLGDSDYEQYF	TGTGCCAGCAGCCTAGGGGACAGCGACTACGAGCAGTACTTC
NA	NA	TRBV4-2	TRBJ1-5	CASSQVGGSNQPQHF	TGTGCCAGCAGCCAAGTTGGTGGCAGCAATCAGCCCCAGCATTTT
NA	NA	TRBV6-2/TRBV6-3	TRBJ2-2	CASSYVAGAGGTGELFF	TGTGCCAGCAGTTATGTGGCGGGGGCCGGGGGCACCGGGGAGCTGTTTTTT
once	TRBD1	TRBV7-9	TRBJ2-5	CASSLTGRGKETQYF	TGTGCCAGCAGCTTAACGGGCAGGGGGAAAGAGACCCAGTACTTC